This passage covers 14 T cell receptor beta chains from one sample sequenced in a study of blood T cell repertoires in COVID-19. TCRdb's copy holds only in-frame clones and misses some; the assay was immunoSEQ multiplex PCR. There are more than 300,000 clones in the sample; approximately 91% occur only once, and roughly 3.9% lies in the top ten. Sequencing was carried out using PBMCs or T cells enriched from blood (not recorded which). Receptor source: a woman aged 30 to 39 who had been exposed to COVID-19.

V gene TRBV5-1 combines with J gene TRBJ2-7; 9 bases map to TRBD1. In germline, CDR1 is SGHRS, CDR2 YFSETQ. The CDR3 is 14 residues long. Trimming cost V 4 bases and J 6 bases; bases outside gene matches: 8. CDR3 in DNA: TGCGCCAGCAGCGGACAGGGGATGGGAGGCGAGCAGTACTTC. It is translated as CASSGQGMGGEQYF.

This clone was picked up one time. The chain couples TRBV10-3 to TRBJ1-2; D is unresolved. The CDR3 is made up of 13 amino acids. The germline V gene encodes CDR1 ENHRY and CDR2 SYGVKD. V dropped 7 bases and J dropped 2 bases, with 11 bases sitting between them. CDR3: CAITSSGNYGYTF. CDR3 in DNA: TGTGCCATCACGAGCTCGGGAAACTATGGCTACACCTTC.

The V and J genes are TRBV19 and TRBJ1-2, with TRBD1 as a possible D gene (6 bases). CDR1 and CDR2 (germline): LNHDA, SQIVND (reference sequence). V shed 4 bases and J shed 8 bases, with 17 bases lying between them. This CDR3 spans 14 amino acids. CDR3 protein: CASSKGDKAAGYTF. The CDR3 DNA is TGTGCCAGTAGTAAGGGGGACAAGGCGGCGGGCTACACCTTC. Based on the CDR3 plus reference TRBV19 and TRBJ1-2, the full variable domain is DGGITQSPKYLFRKEGQNVTLSCEQNLNHDAMYWYRQDPGQGLRLIYYSQIVNDFQKGDIAEGYSVSREKKESFPLTVTSAQKNPTAFYLCASSKGDKAAGYTFGSGTRLTVV.

This chain uses TRBV6-4 with TRBJ1-4; D ambiguous. Per germline, CDR1 MRHNA and CDR2 SNTAGT. The CDR3 covers 15 residues. Trimming took 4 bases from V and 8 from J, leaving 17 bases between them. As DNA, the CDR3 is TGTGCCAGCAGTGCCACCGAGAATCCCAAGGAAAAACTGTTTTTT. It translates to CASSATENPKEKLFF.

The chain employs TRBV10-2 and TRBJ2-7, with a possible D match to TRBD1 (5 bases). Germline V gene sequence: CDR1 WSHSY, CDR2 SAAADI. This CDR3 spans 14 amino acids. Trimming pared 6 bases from V and 2 bases from J, leaving 14 bases between. CDR3 protein: CASRGIRETYEQYF. CDR3 coding DNA: TGCGCCAGCAGGGGGATCAGGGAAACCTACGAGCAGTACTTC.

The rearrangement links TRBV7-2 to TRBJ1-3; D possibly corresponds to TRBD1 (5 bases). Trimming removed 2 bases from V and 0 bases from J, with 11 bases in between. This CDR3 is 16 amino acids long. CDR1 and CDR2 from the germline V gene are SGHTA and FQGNSA. The CDR3 nucleotides are TGTGCCAGCAGCTTAAAAAGCAGGGACTCTGGAAACACCATATATTTT. This translates into CASSLKSRDSGNTIYF.

The rearrangement links TRBV20-1 to TRBJ1-2; 7 bases line up with TRBD1. Germline-derived CDR1 and CDR2 are DFQATT and SNEGSKA (reference sequence). The CDR3 loop spans 15 amino acids. V shed 3 bases and J 1 base; nucleotides not matched to a gene: 8. The CDR3 region is CSASTLTGINYGYTF. As DNA, the CDR3 is TGCAGTGCTAGTACTTTGACAGGGATTAACTATGGCTACACCTTC.

This chain uses TRBV15 with TRBJ2-1, with TRBD2 matching over 13 bases. V dropped 0 bases and J dropped 2; count of bases not matched to a gene: 13. Germline CDR1 is LNHNV and CDR2 is YYDKDF (reference sequence). The CDR3 consists of 21 residues. The DNA of the CDR3 is TGTGCCACCAGCAGAGACGGGTTCCGACTAGCGGGGGGTTTTGCCTACAATGAGCAGTTCTTC. It codes for CATSRDGFRLAGGFAYNEQFF.

J is TRBJ2-1 and V is TRBV6-5, with no clear D. CDR3 length equals 15 residues. Trimming stripped 10 bases from V and 0 bases from J, with 16 bases between. CDR1 and CDR2 from the germline V gene are MNHEY and SVGAGI. The CDR3, as DNA: TGTGCCACTAGAGGAGAATTTTACTCCTACAATGAGCAGTTCTTC. Translated, it gives CATRGEFYSYNEQFF.

This clone was seen just once. CDR3 coding DNA: TGCGCCAGCAGCCCTAGGACAGGCACTAACTATGGCTACACCTTC. Translated, it gives CASSPRTGTNYGYTF. The rearrangement joins TRBV5-1 to TRBJ1-2; 7 bases agree with TRBD1. The ends lost 4 bases at V and 0 bases at J; junction bases unmatched: 6. This CDR3 is 15 amino acids long. CDR1 SGHRS and CDR2 YFSETQ come from the germline V gene.

This chain links TRBV7-2 with TRBJ2-7; D is perhaps TRBD1 (6 bases). CDR1 is SGHTA, CDR2 FQGNSA, per germline. V was trimmed by 5 bases and J by 7 bases, leaving 18 bases between them. The CDR3 runs to 14 residues. The CDR3 DNA follows: TGTGCCAGCAGCAAAGGGGGATCCCCGCGAGAGCAGTACTTC. Its protein product is CASSKGGSPREQYF.

This sequence joins TRBV5-1 and TRBJ1-4, with 9 bases matching TRBD1. CDR1 and CDR2 (germline): SGHRS, YFSETQ. The CDR3 is 15 residues long. The J segment lost 7 bases and the V segment lost 2 bases, leaving 6 bases of the junction unmatched. This CDR3 reads CASSFTGTGFEKLFF. The DNA for the CDR3 is TGCGCCAGCAGCTTTACCGGGACAGGGTTTGAAAAACTGTTTTTT.

The chain employs TRBV30 and TRBJ1-1; 10 bases match TRBD1. This CDR3 has 15 amino acids. Unmatched junction bases numbered 4, after V lost 2 bases and J lost 1 base. CDR1 and CDR2 from the germline V gene are GTSNPN and SVGIG (reference sequence). CDR3 DNA: TGTGCCTGGAGTCCAAGGACAGGGGGGAACACTGAAGCTTTCTTT. Residues: CAWSPRTGGNTEAFF.

This chain connects TRBV28 to TRBJ1-4, with 8 bases aligning to TRBD1. With 4 bases clipped from V and 7 bases from J, the junction kept 11 bases outside the gene matches. CDR1 is MDHEN and CDR2 is SYDVKM in the germline V gene. The CDR3 consists of 16 residues. Here the CDR3 reads CASSSVEGRGLEKLFF. The CDR3 coding sequence is TGTGCCAGCAGTTCCGTCGAAGGCAGGGGGCTTGAAAAACTGTTTTTT.